The 15 T cell receptor beta chains presented below share a single source sample, sequenced in a study of regulatory T cells in long-lasting Graves disease. iRepertoire HTBI primers and Arm-PCR of CDR3 regions built TCR beta libraries. Via MiXCR, TCRdb re-called the multiplex PCR reads, giving one row per CDR3 protein. The table has 430,000 or so distinct CDR3 sequences, approximately 22% seen once; the top ten hold approximately 15%. Specified time point: persistent/refractory GD, antithyroid drugs over 5 years with positive TRAb. The TCR library was prepared using RNA isolated from PBMCs. Specimen: peripheral blood mononuclear cells (PBMCs), collected when the disease was refractory, from a patient treated with antithyroid drugs. Source of these receptors: a female donor with Graves disease.

This clonotype was recorded many times. This chain connects TRBV7-9 to TRBJ1-2; 7 bases match TRBD1. After removal of 5 bases from V and 1 base from J, the junction contained 7 bases not matched to a gene. From germline, CDR1 is SEHNR and CDR2 FQNEAQ (reference sequence). This CDR3 has 15 amino acids. For the CDR3, the DNA is TGTGCCAGCAGCATTACAGGGGACTTTAACTATGGCTACACCTTC. Translation: CASSITGDFNYGYTF.

This clonotype came up a few times. A much bigger clone sits one base away, suggesting this may be a read error. The gene calls are TRBV12-3 or TRBV12-4 and TRBJ2-7; possible D gene TRBD1, 5 bases. Trimming left V 6 bases short and J 3 bases short, with 15 bases between. The CDR3 extends over 14 amino acids. The CDR3 bases are TGTGCCAGCAGGATACTGGGGCCGATCTACGAGCAGTACTTC. Translated: CASRILGPIYEQYF.

There are many counts of this clonotype. This rearrangement joins TRBV6-1 to TRBJ2-7; the match to TRBD2 covers 7 bases. This CDR3 comprises 15 residues. Trimming took 2 bases from V and 5 from J; bases not matched to a gene: 9. Germline lookup yields CDR1 MNHNS and CDR2 SASEGT. CDR3 loop: CASSERAGRAHEQYF. The CDR3 bases are TGTGCCAGCAGTGAACGAGCGGGGAGGGCCCACGAGCAGTACTTC.

On this clonotype: A read error may be the cause here, since a much bigger clone is one base away. The genes are TRBV27 and TRBJ2-4, with D tentatively TRBD2 (5 bases). The CDR3 runs to 16 residues. The germline V and J ends were trimmed by 5 bases and 11 bases, with 25 bases remaining between them. Germline CDR1 MNHEY, CDR2 SMNVEV (reference sequence). CDR3 residues: CASSPNAGLIAKVQYF. The CDR3 nucleotides read TGTGCCAGCAGTCCGAACGCCGGACTGATAGCCAAGGTTCAGTACTTC.

This clonotype was seen at least ten times. V gene TRBV7-9 combines with J gene TRBJ1-2; D is undetermined. V was pared by 4 bases and J by 6 bases, with 15 bases between. The germline V gene encodes CDR1 SEHNR and CDR2 FQNEAQ (reference sequence). The CDR3 extends over 14 amino acids. The CDR3 DNA is TGTGCCAGCAGCTCACAGCCGGTCGGCAATGGCTACACCTTC. It yields the protein CASSSQPVGNGYTF. The full variable domain, completed using reference TRBV7-9 and TRBJ1-2, is DTGVSQNPRHKITKRGQNVTFRCDPISEHNRLYWYRQTLGQGPEFLTYFQNEAQLEKSRLLSDRFSAERPKGSFSTLEIQRTEQGDSAMYLCASSSQPVGNGYTFGSGTRLTVV.

On this clonotype itself: This likely stems from a read error, as it lies one base from a far larger clone. The CDR3 DNA sequence: TGTGCCAGCACAATAGCGGGAGAGAACGGGGAGCTGTCTTTT. Its translation is CASTIAGENGELSF. V is TRBV10-1 and J is TRBJ2-2, with 9 bases aligning to TRBD2. Germline CDR1 reads WNHNN; CDR2 reads SYGVQD (reference sequence). CDR3 length: 14 amino acids.

This clonotype was seen repeatedly, ten times or more. The chain employs TRBV12-3 or TRBV12-4 and TRBJ1-5; D is ambiguous. The CDR3 totals 12 residues. With 8 bases removed from V and 2 bases from J, the gap between germline ends came to 7 bases. The DNA of the CDR3 is TGTGCCAGCGCGAGGGGCAATCAGCCCCAGCATTTT. It translates to CASARGNQPQHF.

This clonotype turned up a few times. The chain carries TRBV12-3 or TRBV12-4 and TRBJ2-3, with D possibly being TRBD2 (5 bases). Trimming removed 1 base at V and 10 bases at J, with 12 bases between. This CDR3 has 13 amino acids. The CDR3 sequence is CASSLEVAGPQYF. The CDR3 DNA reads as TGTGCCAGCAGTTTAGAGGTCGCGGGTCCGCAGTATTTT.

This clonotype was counted at least ten times. The gene calls are TRBV6-1 and TRBJ2-5, with D possibly TRBD1 on 5 matching bases. CDR3 length equals 13 residues. Trimming removed 6 bases from V and 3 bases from J, with 11 bases in between. Germline loops: CDR1 MNHNS, CDR2 SASEGT. The CDR3: CASRDKGKETQYF. DNA of the CDR3: TGTGCCAGCAGGGACAAGGGGAAAGAGACCCAGTACTTC.

The sample holds many counts of this clonotype. The V and J genes are TRBV5-6 and TRBJ2-5; TRBD1 is a possible D gene (6 bases). The germline gives CDR1 SGHDT, CDR2 YYEEEE. The CDR3 totals 13 residues. Trimming pared 4 bases from V and 3 bases from J, leaving 10 bases between. As DNA, the CDR3 is TGTGCCAGCAGCATCGCAGGGGAAGAGACCCAGTACTTC. Amino acid sequence: CASSIAGEETQYF.

This clonotype was counted only a few times. This chain connects TRBV20-1 to TRBJ2-7; D is perhaps TRBD1 or TRBD2 (5 bases each). The CDR3 contains 17 residues. Per the germline V gene, CDR1 is DFQATT and CDR2 is SNEGSKA (reference sequence). V lost 0 bases and J lost 0, with 18 bases in between. The CDR3 loop is CSARDPLRGRNSYEQYF. CDR3 coding DNA: TGCAGTGCTAGAGACCCCCTCCGGGGCCGTAACTCCTACGAGCAGTACTTC.

The V and J genes are TRBV29-1 and TRBJ2-6; D possibly corresponds to TRBD1 (6 bases). V was cut by 1 base and J by 3 bases, with 13 bases left in between. CDR1 SQVTM and CDR2 ANQGSEA come from the germline V gene. The CDR3 has 16 amino acids. The CDR3 loop is CSVEGQVGGGANVLTF. CDR3 DNA sequence: TGCAGCGTTGAAGGACAGGTCGGAGGTGGGGCCAACGTCCTGACTTTC.

The chain links TRBV6-2 or TRBV6-3 to TRBJ2-2, with unresolved D. Germline lookup yields CDR1 MNHEY and CDR2 SVGEGT. This CDR3 has 16 residues. V was pared by 5 bases and J by 1 base, with 14 bases between. The CDR3 loop reads CASSASPDKNTGELFF. In nucleotides, the CDR3 is TGTGCCAGCAGTGCCTCCCCCGACAAGAACACCGGGGAGCTGTTTTTT.

There are many counts of this clonotype. The rearrangement joins TRBV7-2 to TRBJ1-2; D may be TRBD1 (5 bases). The germline gives CDR1 SGHTA, CDR2 FQGNSA. Trimming removed 2 bases from V and 1 base from J, with 14 bases in between. The CDR3 has 16 amino acids. CDR3 bases: TGTGCCAGCAGCTTAACGTGGACACGGATTAACTATGGCTACACCTTC. Translating it yields CASSLTWTRINYGYTF.

The CDR3 loop is CATSDPDRGRTGELFF. The CDR3 nucleotides are TGTGCCACCAGTGACCCTGACAGGGGTCGGACCGGGGAGCTGTTTTTT. V gene TRBV24-1 combines with J gene TRBJ2-2, with 8 nucleotides matching TRBD1. Trimming at V came to 4 bases and at J to 5 bases, leaving 8 bases not matched to a gene. This CDR3 is built from 16 residues. CDR1 is KGHDR and CDR2 is SFDVKD in the germline V gene.